This TCR beta chain was recovered during a study of T cell responses to AZD1222 COVID-19 vaccine. Data came from immunoSEQ multiplex PCR; TCRdb stores just in-frame clones and leaves some out. The top ten hold over 2% of the sample, which has tens of thousands of clones, approximately 91% seen once. CDR3 size: 15 residues. This clone appeared a single time. The TCR sequence derives from an adult in good health. J is TRBJ1-6 and V is TRBV21-1; TRBD1 is the table's D call, not checked against the DNA. TRBV21-1 is classified as a pseudogene. The material sequenced was peripheral blood, taken on day 0 of AZD1222 vaccination. The CDR3 sequence is CASTLTVDRNSPLHF. The CDR3 DNA sequence: TGTGCCAGCACCCTAACCGTAGACAGAAATTCACCCCTCCACTTT.